Below are 6 T cell receptor beta chains sequenced from a single sample in a study of OX40 agonist ivuxolimab in advanced cancers. Clones were sequenced by immunoSEQ multiplex PCR, and TCRdb holds only the in-frame ones, with some missing. The sample gives about 99,000 clones, approximately 94% of which show up once; about 0.18% is in the top ten. The sequencing used CD4+ or CD8+ T cells sorted from blood, collected in a trial of the OX40 agonist ivuxolimab. These receptors were taken from an adult with an advanced solid tumor such as melanoma, head and neck, liver or kidney cancer.

V is TRBV7-9 and J is TRBJ2-5, with 11 bases fitting TRBD1. V shed 2 bases, J shed 5 bases, and the junction held 4 bases outside the gene matches. The length of the CDR3 is 15 residues. In germline, CDR1 is SEHNR, CDR2 FQNEAQ (reference sequence). CDR3 residues: CASSLRTGGYETQYF. The CDR3 nucleotides read TGTGCCAGCAGCTTACGGACAGGGGGCTATGAGACCCAGTACTTC.

This clone has just one count. The genes are TRBV6-1 and TRBJ2-7; the match to TRBD2 covers 10 bases. The germline V gene encodes CDR1 MNHNS and CDR2 SASEGT. Trimming cost V 7 bases and J 2 bases; bases outside gene matches: 2. The length of the CDR3 is 13 residues. The CDR3 DNA sequence: TGTGCCAGCAAAGCGGGAGGGCCCTACGAGCAGTACTTC. The encoded protein is CASKAGGPYEQYF.

V is TRBV4-1 and J is TRBJ2-7; 7 nucleotides line up with TRBD2. The V gene's germline CDR1 is MGHRA and CDR2 YSYEKL. V lost 1 base, J lost 0 bases, and 6 bases stayed unmatched. The length of the CDR3 is 16 residues. The CDR3 loop reads CASSQGSAGTSYEQYF. CDR3 coding DNA: TGCGCCAGCAGCCAAGGATCAGCGGGGACCTCCTACGAGCAGTACTTC.

The chain is built from TRBV27 and TRBJ1-2; 10 bases align to TRBD1. The CDR3 consists of 15 residues. Unmatched junction bases numbered 5, after V lost 3 bases and J lost 4 bases. Germline V CDR1 and CDR2: MNHEY, SMNVEV (reference sequence). The CDR3 coding sequence is TGTGCCAGCAGTTTCCGGACAGGGGGTATCTATGGCTACACCTTC. Translated: CASSFRTGGIYGYTF.

The V gene is TRBV5-4, the J gene TRBJ2-5; the match to TRBD1 covers 10 bases. After removal of 3 bases from V and 4 bases from J, the junction contained 6 bases not matched to a gene. CDR1 is SGHNT, CDR2 YYREEE, per germline (reference sequence). The CDR3 spans 15 residues. Here the CDR3 reads CASSSARDRGETQYF. The CDR3, as DNA: TGTGCCAGCAGCTCCGCCCGGGACAGGGGAGAGACCCAGTACTTC.

As DNA, the CDR3 is TGTGCCAGCACTCCCCAGGCCTTGAACACTGAAGCTTTCTTT. This gives the protein CASTPQALNTEAFF. V and J are TRBV5-4 and TRBJ1-1; D remains unclear. This CDR3 comprises 14 residues. Germline lookup yields CDR1 SGHNT and CDR2 YYREEE (reference sequence). Trimming took 6 bases from V and 0 from J, leaving 12 bases between them.